The 24 T cell receptor beta chains below were found in one sample sequenced in a study of blood T cell repertoires in COVID-19. Data came from immunoSEQ multiplex PCR; TCRdb stores just in-frame clones and leaves some out. The data hold over 70,000 clones, with less than 85% observed a single time. The sequencing sample was made of peripheral blood. All receptors derive from a woman older than 75 with acute or convalescent COVID-19.

This clone was observed a handful of times. The chain is built from TRBV11-2 and TRBJ1-4; 9 bases are a match to TRBD1. Germline V gene lookup returns CDR1 SGHAT and CDR2 FQNNGV. The CDR3 is 14 residues long. V shed 5 bases and J 6 bases; nucleotides not matched to a gene: 4. The CDR3 protein is CASSVGQGHEKLFF. Written as DNA, the CDR3 is TGTGCCAGCAGCGTGGGACAGGGCCATGAAAAACTGTTTTTT.

This clone was counted a single time. The chain is built from TRBV7-2 and TRBJ2-1, with unresolved D. CDR1 and CDR2 from the germline V gene are SGHTA and FQGNSA. This CDR3 is built from 13 residues. Trimming took off 3 bases at V and 0 bases at J, with 3 bases between the two ends. The CDR3, as DNA: TGTGCCAGCAGCTTTAGCTCCTACAATGAGCAGTTCTTC. Translation: CASSFSSYNEQFF.

V is TRBV3-1 (or the pseudogene TRBV3-2) and J is TRBJ2-7; possibly TRBD1 for D (6 bases). CDR1 and CDR2 from the germline V gene are LGHDT and YNNKEL (reference sequence). V was clipped by 0 bases and J by 7 bases, with 10 bases between them. CDR3 length: 13 residues. This chain's CDR3 is CASSQEHRGEQYF. The CDR3 nucleotides read TGTGCCAGCAGCCAAGAACATAGGGGGGAGCAGTACTTC.

The table lists this clone with a count of one. This chain joins TRBV15 and TRBJ2-2; 9 nucleotides line up with TRBD2. CDR3 length equals 16 residues. V trimming: 0 bases; J trimming: 5 bases; junction bases outside the gene matches: 4. In germline, CDR1 is LNHNV, CDR2 YYDKDF (reference sequence). The CDR3 loop is CATSREGGRVTGELFF. The CDR3 bases are TGTGCCACCAGCAGAGAGGGCGGGAGGGTGACCGGGGAGCTGTTTTTT.

V is TRBV6-5 and J is TRBJ2-7, with 8 positions matching TRBD2. The ends lost 5 bases at V and 4 bases at J; junction bases unmatched: 7. This CDR3 contains 14 residues. Germline V gene sequence: CDR1 MNHEY, CDR2 SVGAGI. The chain's CDR3 is CASSTSGGTYEQYF. The CDR3, as DNA: TGTGCCAGCAGTACCTCGGGGGGGACTTACGAGCAGTACTTC.

The chain is built from TRBV19 and TRBJ2-5; 10 bases match TRBD1. J lost 2 bases, V lost 3 bases, and 9 bases had no gene match. The CDR3 runs 17 residues. Germline lookup yields CDR1 LNHDA and CDR2 SQIVND (reference sequence). The CDR3 DNA reads TGTGCCAGTAGTATCCCGGGACAGGGGATCGGGCAAGAGACCCAGTACTTC. Translated: CASSIPGQGIGQETQYF.

This clone appeared a single time. This chain connects TRBV7-9 to TRBJ2-3; possibly TRBD1 for D (6 bases). This CDR3 region has 12 residues. Germline V gene lookup returns CDR1 SEHNR and CDR2 FQNEAQ (reference sequence). The germline V and J ends were trimmed by 5 bases and 7 bases, with 10 bases remaining between them. In DNA, the CDR3 is TGTGCCAGCAGCGCCCAGGGGCATACGCAGTATTTT. Residues: CASSAQGHTQYF.

The rearrangement uses TRBV21-1 and TRBJ2-1; the table's D gene call, TRBD2, was not cross checked with the DNA. TRBV21-1 is labeled a pseudogene. The CDR3 totals 16 residues. CDR3 protein: CASSSGTSGSDNEQFF. The CDR3 DNA sequence: TGTGCCAGCAGTAGCGGGACTAGCGGGAGTGACAATGAGCAGTTCTTC.

This sequence joins TRBV27 and TRBJ2-1, with TRBD2 matching 7 bases. CDR1 and CDR2 (germline): MNHEY, SMNVEV (reference sequence). The CDR3 loop spans 15 amino acids. The V gene end was trimmed by 6 bases and the J gene end by 7 bases; junction bases not matched to a gene: 12. CDR3 region: CASRGLGEGGNEQFF. The CDR3 DNA is TGTGCCAGCAGGGGGTTAGGGGAGGGAGGGAATGAGCAGTTCTTC.

The V call is TRBV6-4, the J call TRBJ2-2; possible D gene TRBD1, 6 bases. The CDR3 consists of 14 residues. Trimming left V 0 bases short and J 6 bases short, with 8 bases between. Germline-derived CDR1 and CDR2 are MRHNA and SNTAGT. CDR3 sequence: CASSDSGTSGELFF. The DNA for the CDR3 is TGTGCCAGCAGTGACTCCGGGACATCCGGGGAGCTGTTTTTT.

This clone is a singleton in its sample. The chain uses TRBV3-1 (or the pseudogene TRBV3-2) and TRBJ1-2; a possible D gene is TRBD1 (6 bases). CDR3 size: 13 residues. CDR1 is LGHDT and CDR2 is YNNKEL in the germline V gene (reference sequence). Between the trimmed V and J ends, which lost 2 bases and 8 bases, there was a span of 12 bases. CDR3 region: CASSQRGFGGYTF. CDR3 DNA: TGTGCCAGCAGCCAAAGGGGGTTTGGAGGCTACACCTTC.

V is TRBV6-5 and J is TRBJ2-7, with 12 bases matching TRBD2. This CDR3 region has 14 residues. With 7 bases clipped from V and 4 bases from J, the junction kept 5 bases outside the gene matches. The germline CDR1 and CDR2 sequences are MNHEY and SVGAGI. CDR3 DNA: TGTGCCAGCACCTGGACTAGCGGGAATTACGAGCAGTACTTC. Protein: CASTWTSGNYEQYF.

The gene calls are TRBV4-2 and TRBJ2-1; 11 bases map to TRBD2. The trim removed 0 bases at V and 6 bases at J, leaving 4 bases unmatched. Germline V gene lookup returns CDR1 LGHNA and CDR2 YNFKEQ. The CDR3 is made up of 16 amino acids. The CDR3 here is CASSQDDGTSGNEQFF. The CDR3 DNA reads as TGTGCCAGCAGCCAAGACGACGGGACTAGCGGCAATGAGCAGTTCTTC.

The chain recombines TRBV16 with TRBJ2-3; weak D call: TRBD2 (6 bases). Germline loops: CDR1 KGHSY, CDR2 FQNENV. The CDR3 runs 14 residues. Trimming pared 0 bases from V and 4 bases from J, leaving 8 bases between. The chain's CDR3 is CASSQSWGADTQYF. The CDR3 bases are TGTGCCAGCAGCCAATCGTGGGGGGCAGATACGCAGTATTTT.

This clone has a single count. This chain uses TRBV6-5 with TRBJ1-6; D remains ambiguous. Trimming cost V 5 bases and J 7 bases, with 6 bases left between them. This CDR3 has 12 amino acids. Germline CDR1 MNHEY, CDR2 SVGAGI. CDR3 in amino acids: CASSTQNSPLHF. CDR3 bases: TGTGCCAGCAGTACTCAAAATTCACCCCTCCACTTT.

There are a few counts of this clone. The chain combines TRBV12-3 or TRBV12-4 with TRBJ2-7; TRBD2 agrees at 9 bases. J gave up 3 bases and V 6 bases, and 3 bases lay outside the gene matches. The CDR3 contains 13 residues. CDR3 DNA: TGTGCCAGCAGGTATAGCGGGGGCTACGAGCAGTACTTC. It codes for CASRYSGGYEQYF.

The rearrangement links TRBV27 to TRBJ2-2; tentative D call: TRBD2 (5 bases). V lost 6 bases, J lost 4 bases, and 15 bases lay in between. The CDR3 length is 15 residues. Germline V lookup: CDR1 MNHEY, CDR2 SMNVEV (reference sequence). CDR3 loop: CASSLRPEGTGELFF. The CDR3 coding sequence is TGTGCCAGCAGCCTCCGTCCTGAGGGCACCGGGGAGCTGTTTTTT.

V gene TRBV5-1 combines with J gene TRBJ1-2; perhaps TRBD1 as D (5 bases). The CDR3 contains 13 residues. Germline values: CDR1 SGHRS, CDR2 YFSETQ. Trimming took 2 bases from V and 4 from J, leaving 9 bases between them. CDR3 in amino acids: CASSFDSLYGYTF. CDR3 nucleotide sequence: TGCGCCAGCAGCTTCGACAGCCTCTATGGCTACACCTTC.

The gene calls are TRBV18 and TRBJ2-3; tentative D call: TRBD2 (5 bases). Germline CDR1 and CDR2: KGHSH and LQKENI. The CDR3 covers 13 residues. V lost 5 bases to trimming and J lost 3 bases, with 9 bases between them. CDR3: CASSEGVTDTQYF. In DNA form, the CDR3 reads TGTGCCAGCTCAGAGGGAGTAACAGATACGCAGTATTTT.

This sequence joins TRBV7-9 and TRBJ2-1, with 11 bases that match TRBD2. Looked up from germline, CDR1 is SEHNR and CDR2 is FQNEAQ (reference sequence). This CDR3 spans 19 amino acids. With V trimmed by 2 bases and J by 5 bases, 14 bases remained unmatched. The CDR3 coding sequence is TGTGCCAGCAGCTTACGGACAGGGTGGGCTAGCGGGAGGAACAATGAGCAGTTCTTC. It specifies CASSLRTGWASGRNNEQFF.

This clone was detected only a few times. CDR3 DNA: TGTGCCAGCAGCCTACCTCGAACTGAAGCTTTCTTT. Translating gives CASSLPRTEAFF. This chain links TRBV6-1 with TRBJ1-1; D unresolved. This CDR3 spans 12 amino acids. Germline assignment: CDR1 MNHNS and CDR2 SASEGT. Trimming pared 6 bases from V and 5 bases from J, leaving 10 bases between.

The chain recombines TRBV10-2 with TRBJ2-7; D unclear. Germline CDR1 and CDR2: WSHSY and SAAADI. The CDR3 consists of 14 residues. V lost 3 bases and J 3 bases, leaving 12 bases between the germline ends. CDR3 loop: CASSDSRRYYEQYF. DNA for the CDR3: TGCGCCAGCAGTGATTCCAGGCGATACTACGAGCAGTACTTC.

The genes are TRBV24-1 and TRBJ2-7, with 7 bases matching TRBD1. The CDR3 is made up of 16 amino acids. From germline, CDR1 is KGHDR and CDR2 SFDVKD. After removal of 4 bases from V and 3 bases from J, the junction contained 11 bases not matched to a gene. The CDR3 coding sequence is TGTGCCACCAGTGACCCGGGACAGATAAGGCGCTACGAGCAGTACTTC. It specifies CATSDPGQIRRYEQYF.

The chain links TRBV7-2 to TRBJ2-2; D may be TRBD1 (5 bases). The length of the CDR3 is 16 residues. Between the trimmed V and J ends, which lost 5 bases and 1 base, there was a span of 14 bases. Germline CDR1 reads SGHTA; CDR2 reads FQGNSA. The CDR3 DNA reads TGTGCCAGCAGCCCGCAAGGCAGGGTGAACACCGGGGAGCTGTTTTTT. It yields the protein CASSPQGRVNTGELFF.